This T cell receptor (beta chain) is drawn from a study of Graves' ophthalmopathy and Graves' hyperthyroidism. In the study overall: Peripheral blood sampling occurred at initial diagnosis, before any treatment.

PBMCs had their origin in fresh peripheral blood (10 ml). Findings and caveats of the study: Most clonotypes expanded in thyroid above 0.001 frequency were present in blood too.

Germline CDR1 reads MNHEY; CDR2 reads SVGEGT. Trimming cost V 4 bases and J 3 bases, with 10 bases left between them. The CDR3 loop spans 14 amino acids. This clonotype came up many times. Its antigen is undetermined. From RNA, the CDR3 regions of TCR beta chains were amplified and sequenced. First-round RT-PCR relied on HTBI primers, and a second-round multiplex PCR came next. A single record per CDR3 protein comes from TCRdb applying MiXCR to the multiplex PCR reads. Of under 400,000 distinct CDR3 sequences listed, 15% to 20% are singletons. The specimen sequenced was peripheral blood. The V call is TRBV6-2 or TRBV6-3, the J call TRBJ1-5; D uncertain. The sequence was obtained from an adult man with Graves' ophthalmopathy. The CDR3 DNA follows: TGTGCCAGCAGTTTAGGGTACGACAATCAGCCCCAGCATTTT. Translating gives CASSLGYDNQPQHF.